These T cell receptor beta chains were read from a single sample in a study of cytomegalovirus exposure and HLA in healthy donors. TCRdb's table, derived via immunoSEQ multiplex PCR, lists solely in-frame clones and lacks some. The repertoire holds about 150,000 clones, with roughly nine tenths as singletons. Material: PBMCs. The receptors come from a man aged 18-30 years in good health and CMV-seronegative. CDR3s include the opening cysteine and the closing phenylalanine or tryptophan. A D gene is named only where the DNA matches it firmly. Rows may omit the clone size; those that give it use once, few, many or a size class.

CDR3 DNA,CDR3 protein,D gene,clone size,J gene,V gene
TGCGCCAGCCGCCGACCGGGACTAGCGGAGAATGAGCAGTTCTTC,CASRRPGLAENEQFF,TRBD2,.,TRBJ2-1,TRBV5-1
TGTGCCTGGAGGAGACAGGTGTCCGGAAACACCATATATTTT,CAWRRQVSGNTIYF,.,.,TRBJ1-3,TRBV30
TGTGCCAGCAGTTCAACAAGGCCACCGGGACTAGCGGCCACAGATACGCAGTATTTT,CASSSTRPPGLAATDTQYF,TRBD2,.,TRBJ2-3,TRBV6-4
TGTGCCAGCAGTTCAGGGGGTTTAGAAGCTTTCTTT,CASSSGGLEAFF,.,.,TRBJ1-1,TRBV21-1
TGTGCCAGCAGCTCCGGGGACAGGGGGCTTGGGGCCAACGTCCTGACTTTC,CASSSGDRGLGANVLTF,TRBD1,.,TRBJ2-6,TRBV7-9
TGTGCCAGCAGCTTGACCCTCGTTCAGGGGGAGACCCAGTACTTC,CASSLTLVQGETQYF,.,.,TRBJ2-5,TRBV5-6
TGCGCCAGCAGACCAAGCGGAGGGACAGGGGCCAGCAATCAGCCCCAGCATTTT,CASRPSGGTGASNQPQHF,TRBD1,once,TRBJ1-5,TRBV10-2
TGTGCCACCAGCTCGAGAGGGCGGAGGCCGGCCAATCAGCCCCAGCATTTT,CATSSRGRRPANQPQHF,.,.,TRBJ1-5,TRBV15
TGTGCCAGCAGCTTAGATTATGAGAACTATGGCTACACCTTC,CASSLDYENYGYTF,.,.,TRBJ1-2,TRBV11-2
TGTGCCAGCAGTGACATAGCGGGAGGGAACAATGAGCAGTTCTTC,CASSDIAGGNNEQFF,TRBD2,.,TRBJ2-1,TRBV9
TGCAGCGTTCGGGATAAGATGGATACGCAGTATTTT,CSVRDKMDTQYF,.,.,TRBJ2-3,TRBV29-1
TGTGCCAGCAGTGGGGGCGGAATTGAAGCTTTCTTT,CASSGGGIEAFF,.,.,TRBJ1-1,TRBV2
TGCGCCAGCAGCCAAGGACCCACTAGCGGGACCCTTATGGTTCAAAACACCGGGGAGCTGTTTTTT,CASSQGPTSGTLMVQNTGELFF,TRBD2,.,TRBJ2-2,TRBV4-3
TGTGCCAGCAGTTACCCAACGACAGGGAAAGAGACCCAGTACTTC,CASSYPTTGKETQYF,TRBD1,.,TRBJ2-5,TRBV6-6
TGCGCCAGCAGCCATACCCAGGGGGGCTCCAGCTCCTATAATTCACCCCTCCACTTT,CASSHTQGGSSSYNSPLHF,TRBD1,.,TRBJ1-6,TRBV4-1
TGTGCCAGCAGTTATAGGTCGGACACCCGTTACGAGCAGTACTTC,CASSYRSDTRYEQYF,.,.,TRBJ2-7,TRBV2
TGTGCCAGCAGCCAAATCCTCCTAGCGGGGGGGGGAGCCAAAAACATTCAGTACTTC,CASSQILLAGGGAKNIQYF,TRBD2,.,TRBJ2-4,TRBV7-2
TGTGCCAGTACCCCAAGGAGGGAATGGGGCACTGAAGCTTTCTTT,CASTPRREWGTEAFF,.,.,TRBJ1-1,TRBV19
TGTGCCAGCAAGACGGCGGGAGGGCCTCCAGATACGCAGTATTTT,CASKTAGGPPDTQYF,TRBD2,.,TRBJ2-3,TRBV2
TGTGCCAGCAGCGTAGGGGTGGGGCAGGGGAGCACTGAAGCTTTCTTT,CASSVGVGQGSTEAFF,.,.,TRBJ1-1,TRBV9
TGTGCCAGCAGTGCGGGACAGGAAAAGGACTACGAGCAGTACTTC,CASSAGQEKDYEQYF,TRBD1,.,TRBJ2-7,TRBV25-1
TGTGCCATCACTTCGGCGGGGAACACCGGGGAGCTGTTTTTT,CAITSAGNTGELFF,.,.,TRBJ2-2,TRBV10-3
TGTGCCAGCAGCGAAACGGACAGGGCTGACACTGAAGCTTTCTTT,CASSETDRADTEAFF,TRBD1,.,TRBJ1-1,TRBV2
TGTGCCAGCAGTCCGGGAGGCATCGACAATGAGCAGTTCTTC,CASSPGGIDNEQFF,TRBD2,once,TRBJ2-1,TRBV6-5
TGTGCCAGCTCACACGGGGAAAGGGCTCCTTCCAATCAGCCCCAGCATTTT,CASSHGERAPSNQPQHF,.,.,TRBJ1-5,TRBV18
TGTGCCAGCAGAGCAGGGACAGGGGGTTTAGTGGATACGCAGTATTTT,CASRAGTGGLVDTQYF,TRBD1,few,TRBJ2-3,TRBV2
TGTGCCAGCAGCTACGGGAGAGGCGGCACTGAAGCTTTCTTT,CASSYGRGGTEAFF,.,.,TRBJ1-1,TRBV11-2
TGCGCCAGCAGCATAGGACACCAGAGCTCCTACGAGCAGTACTTC,CASSIGHQSSYEQYF,.,.,TRBJ2-7,TRBV5-1
TGTGCCTGTACCCCTGACAGGGACGGCTACGAGCAGTACTTC,CACTPDRDGYEQYF,TRBD1,.,TRBJ2-7,TRBV2
TGTGCCAGCAGTTTATCCCGCGGGAGGGGAACCGGGGAGCTGTTTTTT,CASSLSRGRGTGELFF,TRBD2,.,TRBJ2-2,TRBV28
TGCGCCAGCAGCTTGGAAGGGGTCGAGACCCAGTACTTC,CASSLEGVETQYF,.,.,TRBJ2-5,TRBV5-1
TGTGCCAGCAGTCTTATCGGGTCCGAGAACACTGAAGCTTTCTTT,CASSLIGSENTEAFF,.,.,TRBJ1-1,TRBV27
TGTGCCATCCGAAACTGGGGGCGCACTGAAGCTTTCTTT,CAIRNWGRTEAFF,.,once,TRBJ1-1,TRBV11-2
TGTGCCAGCGGTCTAGCGGGGCTCAATGAGCAGTTCTTC,CASGLAGLNEQFF,TRBD2,.,TRBJ2-1,TRBV7-2
TGTGCCAGCAGTGGGGAAGGGGTCTCTTGGTACGAGCAGTACTTC,CASSGEGVSWYEQYF,.,.,TRBJ2-7,TRBV2
TGTGCCTGGGCTCGTGGCCTAGCGCCCTACAATGAGCAGTTCTTC,CAWARGLAPYNEQFF,.,.,TRBJ2-1,TRBV30
TGTGCCAGCAGCCGTGGGGGGTACTATGGCTACACCTTC,CASSRGGYYGYTF,.,.,TRBJ1-2,TRBV5-6
TGTGCCAGCTCACCGAATACAGGGCTTAACAATGAGCAGTTCTTC,CASSPNTGLNNEQFF,.,.,TRBJ2-1,TRBV18
TGTGCCAGCAGCGTAGCACAGGGTGGCTATGGCTACACCTTC,CASSVAQGGYGYTF,.,.,TRBJ1-2,TRBV9
TGTGCCAGCAGCACCGGGACAGGGGGCAGCACCGGGGAGCTGTTTTTT,CASSTGTGGSTGELFF,TRBD1,once,TRBJ2-2,TRBV9
TGTGCCAGCAGTTCCCAGGGTACGTCCAAAAACATTCAGTACTTC,CASSSQGTSKNIQYF,.,.,TRBJ2-4,TRBV27
TGTGCCAGCAGGACTACAGGGGGCCTAGCTAGCAATCAGCCCCAGCATTTT,CASRTTGGLASNQPQHF,TRBD1,.,TRBJ1-5,TRBV27